Below, 16 T cell receptor beta chains from the same sample are listed, as sequenced in a study of patients and donors after allogeneic stem cell transplantation. Each CDR3 protein is one row after TCRdb ran MiXCR on the RT-PCR reads. The sample yields about 960,000 distinct CDR3 sequences, under 20% seen once. The specimen sequenced was blood, either unsorted or a sorted T cell fraction (not recorded which). Every receptor here comes from a human donor who was either an allogeneic HSCT recipient or a stem cell or donor lymphocyte infusion donor (not recorded which). It is not recorded whose cells these are; they may come from a transplant donor.

This clonotype has more than one count but fewer than ten. J is TRBJ1-2 and V is TRBV12-3 or TRBV12-4, with 8 bases lining up with TRBD1. V was clipped by 3 bases and J by 4 bases; unmatched bases: 10. CDR3 length equals 16 residues. CDR3 DNA: TGTGCCAGCAGTTTGATTTTGCGGGACAGGACCTATGGCTACACCTTC. This translates into CASSLILRDRTYGYTF.

This clonotype has a handful of counts. The J gene is TRBJ1-4, the V gene TRBV4-3; 7 bases agree with TRBD1. Germline V CDR1 and CDR2: LGHNA, YSLEER. CDR3 length equals 15 residues. V shed 3 bases and J 6 bases; nucleotides not matched to a gene: 7. The CDR3 loop is CASSHTLQGDEKLFF. CDR3 DNA: TGCGCCAGCAGCCATACGCTCCAGGGGGATGAAAAACTGTTTTTT.

This clonotype was counted ten times or more. The rearrangement uses TRBV5-1 and TRBJ1-2; D is uncertain. The CDR3 is 13 amino acids. Per the germline V gene, CDR1 is SGHRS and CDR2 is YFSETQ. Trimming took off 0 bases at V and 3 bases at J, with 6 bases between the two ends. The CDR3: CASSLEPHYGYTF. CDR3 bases: TGCGCCAGCAGCTTGGAACCACACTATGGCTACACCTTC. Using reference TRBV5-1 and TRBJ1-2 for the parts outside the CDR3, the full variable domain is KAGVTQTPRYLIKTRGQQVTLSCSPISGHRSVSWYQQTPGQGLQFLFEYFSETQRNKGNFPGRFSGRQFSNSRSEMNVSTLELGDSALYLCASSLEPHYGYTFGSGTRLTVV.

This chain uses TRBV5-1 with TRBJ2-2; possible D gene TRBD2, 6 bases. Germline V gives CDR1 SGHRS, CDR2 YFSETQ. CDR3 length: 19 amino acids. Trimming pared 4 bases from V and 6 bases from J, leaving 28 bases between. The CDR3 DNA reads as TGCGCCAGCAGCCCCAGGTCCGTAGCGAGTAGTGGAGGGTCCGGGGAGCTGTTTTTT. Translated, it gives CASSPRSVASSGGSGELFF. Full variable domain (remainder filled in from reference TRBV5-1 and TRBJ2-2): KAGVTQTPRYLIKTRGQQVTLSCSPISGHRSVSWYQQTPGQGLQFLFEYFSETQRNKGNFPGRFSGRQFSNSRSEMNVSTLELGDSALYLCASSPRSVASSGGSGELFFGEGSRLTVL.

The V gene is TRBV3-1, the J gene TRBJ2-7; TRBD2 aligns across 12 bases. The CDR3 has 15 residues. After removal of 2 bases from V and 3 bases from J, the junction contained 2 bases not matched to a gene. CDR1 is LGHDT, CDR2 YNNKEL, per germline (reference sequence). This chain's CDR3 is CASSQMTSGSYEQYF. The CDR3 nucleotides read TGTGCCAGCAGCCAAATGACTAGCGGGAGCTACGAGCAGTACTTC.

This clonotype has more than one count but fewer than ten. The rearrangement links TRBV5-1 to TRBJ2-7; 8 nucleotides align to TRBD1. CDR3 length: 15 residues. Unmatched junction bases numbered 10, after V lost 5 bases and J lost 3 bases. Germline CDR1 SGHRS, CDR2 YFSETQ. The CDR3 DNA reads as TGCGCCAGCAGTCGGACAGGGAACATACTCTACGAGCAGTACTTC. This codes for CASSRTGNILYEQYF.

This clonotype has only a few counts. The chain combines TRBV6-1 with TRBJ2-1, with TRBD2 as a possible D gene (6 bases). Germline V CDR1 and CDR2: MNHNS, SASEGT. Trimming shortened V by 6 bases and J by 6 bases, and 18 bases separated the two germline ends. The CDR3 runs 15 residues. CDR3 DNA: TGTGCCAGCAGCAAGGGACTGGGGGTCTCCAATGAGCAGTTCTTC. It codes for CASSKGLGVSNEQFF.

A few counts support this clonotype. The V gene is TRBV5-1, the J gene TRBJ2-1; 11 positions match TRBD2. The germline V gene encodes CDR1 SGHRS and CDR2 YFSETQ. V dropped 0 bases and J dropped 5; count of bases not matched to a gene: 1. This CDR3 comprises 15 residues. The DNA for the CDR3 is TGCGCCAGCAGCTTGGGTAGCGGGGGGGACAATGAGCAGTTCTTC. It specifies CASSLGSGGDNEQFF.

This clonotype was seen repeatedly, ten times or more. The rearrangement links TRBV2 to TRBJ2-1, with D possibly matching TRBD2 (6 bases). CDR1 and CDR2 (germline): SNHLY, FYNNEI. This CDR3 spans 13 amino acids. V was trimmed by 7 bases and J by 7 bases, leaving 14 bases between them. CDR3 nucleotide sequence: TGTGCCAGCAAAGGTACCGCGGGGAATGAGCAGTTCTTC. Translating gives CASKGTAGNEQFF.

This clonotype was seen a handful of times. This chain uses TRBV9 with TRBJ2-1; D is unclear. CDR1 and CDR2 (germline): SGDLS, YYNGEE. The CDR3 length is 14 residues. V gave up 0 bases and J gave up 9 bases, with 13 bases separating them. Here the CDR3 reads CASSVAAFSGEQFF. The CDR3 DNA follows: TGTGCCAGCAGCGTAGCGGCCTTCTCGGGTGAGCAGTTCTTC.

The chain has TRBV20-1 and TRBJ2-1, with TRBD1 matching 10 bases. The CDR3 runs to 13 residues. In germline, CDR1 is DFQATT, CDR2 SNEGSKA (reference sequence). Germline trimming cut 3 bases from V and 8 bases from J; bases unmatched to any gene: 4. The CDR3 reads CSARGQGLDEQFF. The CDR3 bases are TGCAGTGCTAGGGGACAGGGGTTGGATGAGCAGTTCTTC.

This chain links TRBV9 with TRBJ2-7, with 8 bases fitting TRBD1. J was trimmed by 3 bases and V by 0 bases; bases with no gene match: 8. This CDR3 is built from 16 residues. Germline V gene sequence: CDR1 SGDLS, CDR2 YYNGEE. In DNA, the CDR3 is TGTGCCAGCAGCGTAGATTGGGCAGGGGGCTGCTACGAGCAGTACTTC. Its translation is CASSVDWAGGCYEQYF. The full variable domain, rest sourced from reference TRBV9 and TRBJ2-7, is DSGVTQTPKHLITATGQRVTLRCSPRSGDLSVYWYQQSLDQGLQFLIQYYNGEERAKGNILERFSAQQFPDLHSELNLSSLELGDSALYFCASSVDWAGGCYEQYFGPGTRLTVT.

This clonotype was observed a few times. The V call is TRBV29-1, the J call TRBJ1-5; 7 bases agree with TRBD1. Germline V CDR1 and CDR2: SQVTM, ANQGSEA. CDR3 length: 12 residues. The V segment lost 5 bases and the J segment 7 bases; nucleotides outside the gene matches: 5. This chain's CDR3 is CSVQEGAQPQHF. Written as DNA, the CDR3 is TGCAGCGTTCAGGAGGGGGCGCAGCCCCAGCATTTT.

This clonotype was found once. This chain links TRBV15 with TRBJ2-1; tentatively, D is TRBD1 (6 bases). V lost 0 bases, J lost 9 bases, and 21 bases lay in between. This CDR3 contains 17 residues. Per germline, CDR1 LNHNV and CDR2 YYDKDF (reference sequence). The CDR3 nucleotides are TGTGCCACCAGCAGAGATTTGGGCAGGGGAATTACAAGTGAGCAGTTCTTC. Its translation: CATSRDLGRGITSEQFF.

CDR3 loop: CASSISGSTYNEQFF. The CDR3 region has the DNA TGTGCCAGTAGTATTAGCGGGAGTACGTACAATGAGCAGTTCTTC. The chain links TRBV19 to TRBJ2-1; 9 bases fit TRBD2. CDR1 and CDR2 from the germline V gene are LNHDA and SQIVND (reference sequence). This CDR3 has 15 residues. J lost 4 bases, V lost 3 bases, and 4 bases had no gene match.

The CDR3 here is CASSLRQGLLQYF. For the CDR3, the DNA is TGTGCCAGCAGCCTCCGACAGGGGCTCCTGCAGTACTTC. The chain combines TRBV3-1 with TRBJ2-7; 8 positions agree with TRBD1. The V segment lost 4 bases and the J segment 9 bases; nucleotides outside the gene matches: 8. The germline CDR1 and CDR2 sequences are LGHDT and YNNKEL (reference sequence). The CDR3 is 13 residues long.